Following are 16 T cell receptor beta chains from one sample sequenced in a study of blood T cell repertoires in COVID-19. Data came from immunoSEQ multiplex PCR; TCRdb stores just in-frame clones and leaves some out. This sample has around 170,000 clones; approximately 80% occur once, and the top ten carry under 15%. Sequencing was done on a sample of peripheral blood. The receptors here all came from a man in his sixties or seventies who had recovered from COVID-19.

In this sample, this clone turned up a few times. This rearrangement joins TRBV20-1 to TRBJ1-5, with D hard to call. V lost 3 bases and J lost 5, with 8 bases in between. In germline, CDR1 is DFQATT, CDR2 SNEGSKA (reference sequence). The length of the CDR3 is 12 residues. The CDR3 sequence: CSASNRDQPQHF. Here the CDR3 DNA reads TGCAGTGCTAGTAACAGAGATCAGCCCCAGCATTTT.

This rearrangement joins TRBV6-2 or TRBV6-3 to TRBJ2-1; TRBD2 aligns across 7 bases. Trimming took 4 bases from V and 4 from J; bases not matched to a gene: 10. Germline loops: CDR1 MNHEY, CDR2 SVGEGT. There are 16 residues in the CDR3. The DNA for the CDR3 is TGTGCCAGCAGTTCCCCATCAGCGGGACTATACAATGAGCAGTTCTTC. It specifies CASSSPSAGLYNEQFF.

This clone came up a few times. V is TRBV6-5 and J is TRBJ1-1; no clear D gene. Deletions cut 6 bases from V and 1 base from J, with 12 bases between. Germline CDR1 MNHEY, CDR2 SVGAGI. The CDR3 spans 14 residues. CDR3 in DNA: TGTGCCAGCAGACTGCCGGGTCCGAACACTGAAGCTTTCTTT. Its protein is CASRLPGPNTEAFF.

The chain has TRBV11-2 and TRBJ2-7, with 13 bases fitting TRBD2. Germline lookup yields CDR1 SGHAT and CDR2 FQNNGV. This CDR3 has 18 residues. The ends lost 5 bases at V and 2 bases at J; junction bases unmatched: 12. In nucleotides, the CDR3 is TGTGCCAGCAGCATCCTCGGGACTAGCGGGAAGGGGACCTACGAGCAGTACTTC. Amino acid sequence: CASSILGTSGKGTYEQYF.

This clone is a singleton in its sample. This chain uses TRBV19 with TRBJ2-5, with D perhaps TRBD2 (6 bases). V was clipped by 0 bases and J by 5 bases, with 13 bases between them. The CDR3 is made up of 15 amino acids. Germline V CDR1 and CDR2: LNHDA, SQIVND (reference sequence). The CDR3, as DNA: TGTGCCAGTAGTATAGATCGAGGGGAGGTTGAGACCCAGTACTTC. Its protein product is CASSIDRGEVETQYF.

The V call is TRBV18, the J call TRBJ2-7, with 8 bases fitting TRBD1. Per germline, CDR1 KGHSH and CDR2 LQKENI. CDR3 length equals 14 residues. The ends lost 2 bases at V and 1 base at J; junction bases unmatched: 1. CDR3 nucleotide sequence: TGTGCCAGCTCACCAAGGACAGGGTCCTACGAGCAGTACTTC. This translates into CASSPRTGSYEQYF. Variable domain in full (rest from reference TRBV18 and TRBJ2-7): NAGVMQNPRHLVRRRGQEARLRCSPMKGHSHVYWYRQLPEEGLKFMVYLQKENIIDESGMPKERFSAEFPKEGPSILRIQQVVRGDSAAYFCASSPRTGSYEQYFGPGTRLTVT.

This clone was counted once. V and J are TRBV6-5 and TRBJ2-3, with D perhaps matching TRBD1 (5 bases). Germline CDR1 is MNHEY and CDR2 is SVGAGI. V was trimmed by 6 bases and J by 0 bases, leaving 13 bases between them. This CDR3 region has 15 residues. Here the CDR3 reads CASSPLGQSTDTQYF. The CDR3 region has the DNA TGTGCCAGCAGCCCCCTGGGGCAAAGCACAGATACGCAGTATTTT.

The V and J genes are TRBV30 and TRBJ2-5, with 10 positions matching TRBD1. CDR1 and CDR2 from the germline V gene are GTSNPN and SVGIG (reference sequence). V gave up 4 bases and J gave up 1 base; unmatched junction bases: 9. This CDR3 has 16 residues. The DNA for the CDR3 is TGTGCCTGGACCCGGGACAGGGGTTACCCCCAAGAGACCCAGTACTTC. Translation: CAWTRDRGYPQETQYF.

The chain employs TRBV18 and TRBJ2-1, with a possible D match to TRBD1 (5 bases). Germline V lookup: CDR1 KGHSH, CDR2 LQKENI. The CDR3 is 18 residues long. Trimming shortened V by 1 base and J by 7 bases, and 23 bases separated the two germline ends. Written as DNA, the CDR3 is TGTGCCAGCTCACCACTTCGACAGATGGGTTCTTCGAGTAATGAGCAGTTCTTC. It codes for CASSPLRQMGSSSNEQFF.

This clone was detected ten times or more. The chain has TRBV6-5 and TRBJ1-6; D is unclear. Germline CDR1 reads MNHEY; CDR2 reads SVGAGI. This CDR3 region has 13 residues. The DNA for the CDR3 is TGTGTCACAGCTGAACAGAATAATTCACCCCTCCACTTT. Protein: CVTAEQNNSPLHF.

The V and J genes are TRBV28 and TRBJ1-5; maybe TRBD1 (6 bases). This CDR3 comprises 15 residues. Germline V gene data show CDR1 as MDHEN and CDR2 as SYDVKM. The ends were cut back, 5 bases at V and 1 base at J, with 12 bases in the middle. CDR3 protein: CASSLQGLSNQPQHF. In DNA form, the CDR3 reads TGTGCCAGCAGTCTACAGGGTTTAAGCAATCAGCCCCAGCATTTT. Supplemented by reference TRBV28 and TRBJ1-5, the full variable domain reads DVKVTQSSRYLVKRTGEKVFLECVQDMDHENMFWYRQDPGLGLRLIYFSYDVKMKEKGDIPEGYSVSREKKERFSLILESASTNQTSMYLCASSLQGLSNQPQHFGDGTRLSIL.

This rearrangement joins TRBV3-1 (or the pseudogene TRBV3-2) to TRBJ2-7; 14 bases fit TRBD2. Germline V CDR1 and CDR2: LGHDT, YNNKEL (reference sequence). This CDR3 contains 13 residues. V trimming: 8 bases; J trimming: 5 bases; junction bases outside the gene matches: 2. The CDR3, as DNA: TGTGCCAGCGGGACTAGCGGGAGTGACGAGCAGTACTTC. Translation: CASGTSGSDEQYF.

This clone showed up just once. The V and J genes are TRBV6-5 and TRBJ1-1; 7 bases match TRBD1. Germline V gene sequence: CDR1 MNHEY, CDR2 SVGAGI. The V gene end was trimmed by 7 bases and the J gene end by 1 base; junction bases not matched to a gene: 6. This CDR3 is 14 amino acids long. CDR3 protein: CASTGTAPNTEAFF. DNA for the CDR3: TGTGCCAGCACTGGGACAGCACCGAACACTGAAGCTTTCTTT.

The rearrangement joins TRBV19 to TRBJ2-7, with 12 bases identical to TRBD1. Germline CDR1 reads LNHDA; CDR2 reads SQIVND (reference sequence). After removal of 5 bases from V and 2 bases from J, the junction contained 10 bases not matched to a gene. The CDR3 sequence is 17 residues long. CDR3 region: CASSPGQGARRTYEQYF. CDR3 DNA sequence: TGTGCCAGTAGTCCGGGACAGGGGGCTCGTCGGACCTACGAGCAGTACTTC.

The chain recombines TRBV6-5 with TRBJ2-2; TRBD1 matches 7 bases. CDR1 and CDR2 from the germline V gene are MNHEY and SVGAGI. With V trimmed by 4 bases and J by 3 bases, 2 bases remained unmatched. This CDR3 has 14 residues. Written as DNA, the CDR3 is TGTGCCAGCAGTTCCGGACAGGACACCGGGGAGCTGTTTTTT. Translated, it gives CASSSGQDTGELFF.

This clone appeared once. The chain uses TRBV14 and TRBJ2-2; 9 positions match TRBD2. Germline V lookup: CDR1 SGHDN, CDR2 FVKESK. This CDR3 contains 15 residues. J gave up 4 bases and V 5 bases, and 5 bases lay outside the gene matches. The CDR3 DNA is TGTGCCAGCAGCTTTAGCGGGAGAGCCACCGGGGAGCTGTTTTTT. Translated: CASSFSGRATGELFF.